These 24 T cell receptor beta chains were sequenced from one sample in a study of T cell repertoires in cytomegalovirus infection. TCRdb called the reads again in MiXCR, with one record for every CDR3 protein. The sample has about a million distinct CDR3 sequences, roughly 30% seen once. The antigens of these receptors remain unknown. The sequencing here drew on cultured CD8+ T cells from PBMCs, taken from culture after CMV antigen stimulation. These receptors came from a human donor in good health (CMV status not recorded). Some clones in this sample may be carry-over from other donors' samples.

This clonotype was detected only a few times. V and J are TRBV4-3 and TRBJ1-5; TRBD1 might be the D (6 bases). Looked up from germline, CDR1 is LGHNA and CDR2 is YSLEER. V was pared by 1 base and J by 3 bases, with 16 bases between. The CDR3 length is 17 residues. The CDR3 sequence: CASSQVRGGGYNQPQHF. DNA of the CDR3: TGCGCCAGCAGCCAAGTGCGTGGAGGGGGTTACAATCAGCCCCAGCATTTT.

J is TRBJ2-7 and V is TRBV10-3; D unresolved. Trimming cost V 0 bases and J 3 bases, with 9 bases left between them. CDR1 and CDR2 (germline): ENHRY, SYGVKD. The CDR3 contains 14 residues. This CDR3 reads CAISESNGYYEQYV. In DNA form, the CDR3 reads TGTGCCATCAGTGAGTCCAACGGATACTACGAGCAGTACGTC.

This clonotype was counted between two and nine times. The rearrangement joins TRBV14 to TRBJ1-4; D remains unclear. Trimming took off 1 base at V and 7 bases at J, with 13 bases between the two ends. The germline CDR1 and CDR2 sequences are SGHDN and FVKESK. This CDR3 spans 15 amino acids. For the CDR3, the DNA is TGTGCCAGCAGCCAAGTATTGAGGGATCGTGAAAAACTGTTTTTT. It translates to CASSQVLRDREKLFF.

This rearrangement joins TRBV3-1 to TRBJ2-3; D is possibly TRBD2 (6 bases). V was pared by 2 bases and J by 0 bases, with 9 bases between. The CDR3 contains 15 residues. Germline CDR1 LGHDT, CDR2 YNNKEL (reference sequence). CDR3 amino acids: CASSQNGGSTDTQYF. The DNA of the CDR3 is TGTGCCAGCAGCCAAAACGGGGGAAGCACAGATACGCAGTATTTT.

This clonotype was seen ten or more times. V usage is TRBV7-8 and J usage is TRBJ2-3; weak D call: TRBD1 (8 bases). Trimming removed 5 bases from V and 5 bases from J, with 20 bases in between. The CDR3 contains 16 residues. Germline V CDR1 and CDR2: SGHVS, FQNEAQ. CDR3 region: CASSPSQGGLGDTQYF. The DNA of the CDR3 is TGTGCCAGCAGCCCCTCACAGGGGGGGTTGGGAGATACGCAGTATTTT.

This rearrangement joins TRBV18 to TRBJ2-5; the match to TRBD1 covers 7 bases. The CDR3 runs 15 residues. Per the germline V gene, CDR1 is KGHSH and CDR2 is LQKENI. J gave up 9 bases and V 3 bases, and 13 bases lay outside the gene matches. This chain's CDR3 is CASSPEEGADEAQYF. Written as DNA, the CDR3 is TGTGCCAGCTCACCGGAAGAGGGGGCCGACGAGGCCCAGTACTTC.

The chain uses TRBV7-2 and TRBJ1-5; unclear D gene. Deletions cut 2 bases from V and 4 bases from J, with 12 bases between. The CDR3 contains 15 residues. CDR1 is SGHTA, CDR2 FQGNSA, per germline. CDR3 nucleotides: TGTGCCAGCAGCTTAAGATGGAGTCCGAATCAGCCCCAGCATTTT. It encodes CASSLRWSPNQPQHF.

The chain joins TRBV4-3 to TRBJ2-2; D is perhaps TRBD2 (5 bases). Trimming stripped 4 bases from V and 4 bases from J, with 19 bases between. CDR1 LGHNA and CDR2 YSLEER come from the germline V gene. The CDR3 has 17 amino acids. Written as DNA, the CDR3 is TGCGCCAGCAGCCCCCGGGGAGCCGTTCCGGGCACCGGGGAGCTGTTTTTT. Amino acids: CASSPRGAVPGTGELFF.

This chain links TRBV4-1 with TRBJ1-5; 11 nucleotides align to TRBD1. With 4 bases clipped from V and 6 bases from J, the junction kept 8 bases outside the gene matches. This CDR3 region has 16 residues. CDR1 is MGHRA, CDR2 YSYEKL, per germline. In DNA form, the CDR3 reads TGCGCCAGCAGCCGGAACGCGGGACAGGGGGTTCAGCCCCAGCATTTT. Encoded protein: CASSRNAGQGVQPQHF.

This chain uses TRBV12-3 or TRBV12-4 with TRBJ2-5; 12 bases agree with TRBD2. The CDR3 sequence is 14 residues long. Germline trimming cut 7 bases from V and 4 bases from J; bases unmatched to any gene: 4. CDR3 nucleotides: TGTGCCAGCAATCTAGCGGGGGGGCGAGAGACCCAGTACTTC. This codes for CASNLAGGRETQYF.

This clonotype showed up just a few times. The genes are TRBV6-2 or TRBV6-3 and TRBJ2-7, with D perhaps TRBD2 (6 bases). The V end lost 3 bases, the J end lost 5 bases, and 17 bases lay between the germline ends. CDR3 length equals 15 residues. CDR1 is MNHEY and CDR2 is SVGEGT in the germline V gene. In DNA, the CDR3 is TGTGCCAGCAGTTATTCCGGGACTCCGGTCCACGAGCAGTACGTC. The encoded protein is CASSYSGTPVHEQYV.

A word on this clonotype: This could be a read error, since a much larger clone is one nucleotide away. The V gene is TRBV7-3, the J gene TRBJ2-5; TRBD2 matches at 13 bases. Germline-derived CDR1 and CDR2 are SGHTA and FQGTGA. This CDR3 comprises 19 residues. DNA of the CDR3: TGTGCCAGCAGCTTATACGGACTAGCGGGGGCCACGATCCAAGAGGCCCAGTACTTC. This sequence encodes CASSLYGLAGATIQEAQYF.

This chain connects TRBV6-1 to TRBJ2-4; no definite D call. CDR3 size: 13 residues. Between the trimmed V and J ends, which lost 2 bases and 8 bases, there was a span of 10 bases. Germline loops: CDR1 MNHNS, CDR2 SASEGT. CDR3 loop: CASSEIRWDIQYF. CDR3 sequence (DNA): TGTGCCAGCAGTGAAATTCGCTGGGACATTCAGTACTTC.

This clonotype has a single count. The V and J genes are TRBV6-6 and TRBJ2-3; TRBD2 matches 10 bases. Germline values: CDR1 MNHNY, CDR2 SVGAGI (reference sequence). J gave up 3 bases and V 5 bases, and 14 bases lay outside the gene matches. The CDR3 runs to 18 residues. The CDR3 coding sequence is TGTGCCAGCAGTGCTTGGGGACCAGCGGGGGGGCTAACAGATACGCAGTATTTT. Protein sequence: CASSAWGPAGGLTDTQYF.

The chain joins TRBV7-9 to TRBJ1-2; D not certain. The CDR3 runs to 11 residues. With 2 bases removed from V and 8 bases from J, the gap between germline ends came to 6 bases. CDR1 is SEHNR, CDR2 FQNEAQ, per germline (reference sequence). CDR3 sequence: CASSLQEGYTF. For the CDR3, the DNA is TGTGCCAGCAGCTTACAGGAAGGCTACACCTTC. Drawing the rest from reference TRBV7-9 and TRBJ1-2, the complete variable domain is DTGVSQNPRHKITKRGQNVTFRCDPISEHNRLYWYRQTLGQGPEFLTYFQNEAQLEKSRLLSDRFSAERPKGSFSTLEIQRTEQGDSAMYLCASSLQEGYTFGSGTRLTVV.

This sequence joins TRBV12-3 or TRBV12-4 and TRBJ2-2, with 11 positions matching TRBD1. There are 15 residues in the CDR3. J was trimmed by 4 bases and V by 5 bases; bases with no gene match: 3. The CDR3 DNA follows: TGTGCCAGCAGTGGACAGGGGGCAGGCACCGGGGAGCTGTTTTTT. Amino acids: CASSGQGAGTGELFF.

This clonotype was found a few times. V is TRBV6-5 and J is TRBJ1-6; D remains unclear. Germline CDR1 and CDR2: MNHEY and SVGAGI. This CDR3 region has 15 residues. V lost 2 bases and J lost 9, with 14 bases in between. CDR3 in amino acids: CASSYMVLDTSPLHF. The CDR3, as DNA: TGTGCCAGCAGTTACATGGTCCTGGATACTTCACCCCTCCACTTT.

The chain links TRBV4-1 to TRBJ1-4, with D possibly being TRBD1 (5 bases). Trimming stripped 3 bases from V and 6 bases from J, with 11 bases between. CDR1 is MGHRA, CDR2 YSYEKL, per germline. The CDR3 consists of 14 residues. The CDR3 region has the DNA TGCGCCAGCAGCCAGTTGGGGGTATATGAAAAACTGTTTTTT. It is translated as CASSQLGVYEKLFF.

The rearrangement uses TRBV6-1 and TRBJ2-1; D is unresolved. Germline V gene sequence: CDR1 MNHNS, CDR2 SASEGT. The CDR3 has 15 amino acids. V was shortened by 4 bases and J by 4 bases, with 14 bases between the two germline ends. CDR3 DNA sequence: TGTGCCAGCAGTGTAAAACAGTTAATTTACAATGAGCAGTTCTTC. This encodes CASSVKQLIYNEQFF.

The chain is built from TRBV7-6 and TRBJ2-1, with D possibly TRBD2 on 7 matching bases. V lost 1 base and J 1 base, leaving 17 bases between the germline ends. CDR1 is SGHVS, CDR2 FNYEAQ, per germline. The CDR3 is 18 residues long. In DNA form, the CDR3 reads TGTGCCAGCAGCTTAGTACGATGGGGGGGCGTATCCTACAATGAGCAGTTCTTC. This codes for CASSLVRWGGVSYNEQFF.

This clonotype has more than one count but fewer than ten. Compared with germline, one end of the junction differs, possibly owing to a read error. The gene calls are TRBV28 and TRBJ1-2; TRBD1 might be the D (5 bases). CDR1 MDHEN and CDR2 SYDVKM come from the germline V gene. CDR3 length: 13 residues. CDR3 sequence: CASSLLRQPSRSF. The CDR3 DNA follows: TGTGCCAGCAGTTTGTTAAGACAGCCATCCCGCTCCTTC.

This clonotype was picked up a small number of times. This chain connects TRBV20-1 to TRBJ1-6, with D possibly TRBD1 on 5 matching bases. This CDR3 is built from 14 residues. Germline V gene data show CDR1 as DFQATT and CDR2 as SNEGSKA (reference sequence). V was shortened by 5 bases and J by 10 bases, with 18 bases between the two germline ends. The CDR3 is CSAPAGDRSSPLHF. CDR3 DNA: TGCAGTGCTCCGGCCGGAGACAGAAGCTCACCCCTCCACTTT.

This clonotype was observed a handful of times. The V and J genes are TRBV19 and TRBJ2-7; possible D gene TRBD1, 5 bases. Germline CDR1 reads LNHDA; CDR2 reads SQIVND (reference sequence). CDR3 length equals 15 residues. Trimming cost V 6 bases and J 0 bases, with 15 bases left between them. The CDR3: CASSNGKGYSYEQYF. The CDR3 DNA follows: TGTGCCAGTAGCAATGGAAAGGGGTACTCCTACGAGCAGTACTTC.

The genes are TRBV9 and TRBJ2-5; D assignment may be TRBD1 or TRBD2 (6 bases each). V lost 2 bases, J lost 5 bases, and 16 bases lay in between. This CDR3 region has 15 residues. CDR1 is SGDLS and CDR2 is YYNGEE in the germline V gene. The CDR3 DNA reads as TGTGCCAGCAGCGTCGGAGGGGGGCCGAGGGAGACCCAGTACTTC. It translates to CASSVGGGPRETQYF.